The 8 T cell receptor beta chains below all came from one sample that was sequenced in a study of PD-L1 blockade in urothelial cancer. The time point: peripheral blood 6 weeks after treatment start. Measured with immunoSEQ multiplex PCR; TCRdb has only the in-frame clones, and not every one. The data show 65,000 to 85,000 clones, around 90% seen once. Sequences were derived from PBMCs, sampled around atezolizumab (anti-PD-L1) treatment. These TCRs come from a woman older than 75 with urothelial cancer.

The chain combines TRBV7-2 with TRBJ1-1, with TRBD1 as a possible D gene (6 bases). The CDR3 contains 12 residues. Germline V lookup: CDR1 SGHTA, CDR2 FQGNSA. V was shortened by 4 bases and J by 6 bases, with 9 bases between the two germline ends. The CDR3 region is CASSSGTPEAFF. The CDR3 DNA reads as TGTGCCAGCAGCTCTGGGACACCTGAAGCTTTCTTT.

As regards this clone: Other DNA sequences of this sample code for an identical CDR3. The chain combines TRBV30 with TRBJ1-2; no reliable D call. The germline V gene has CDR1 GTSNPN and CDR2 SVGIG (reference sequence). The length of the CDR3 is 12 residues. Trimming removed 1 base from V and 11 bases from J, with 14 bases in between. The CDR3 DNA is TGTGCCTGGAGTGACCCCCCCAGATTTTACACCTTC. Translated: CAWSDPPRFYTF.

This sequence joins TRBV15 and TRBJ2-7; TRBD2 agrees at 8 bases. The germline V gene encodes CDR1 LNHNV and CDR2 YYDKDF (reference sequence). This CDR3 has 15 amino acids. V was pared by 1 base and J by 4 bases, with 6 bases of the junction left unmatched. CDR3 protein: CATSRGRGVGYEQYF. Written as DNA, the CDR3 is TGTGCCACCAGCAGAGGGCGGGGGGTTGGGTACGAGCAGTACTTC.

This sequence joins TRBV7-8 and TRBJ1-5, with D unresolved. Germline values: CDR1 SGHVS, CDR2 FQNEAQ. Trimming took 8 bases from V and 6 from J, leaving 11 bases between them. The CDR3 length is 12 residues. The CDR3 coding sequence is TGTGCCAGCTCAGGCGAGGGTCAGCCCCAGCATTTT. Translation: CASSGEGQPQHF.

This rearrangement joins TRBV2 to TRBJ1-5, with TRBD1 matching 9 bases. Germline-derived CDR1 and CDR2 are SNHLY and FYNNEI. This CDR3 has 15 residues. Trimming took 7 bases from V and 6 from J; bases not matched to a gene: 10. The chain's CDR3 is CASTLDRGARQPQHF. In nucleotides, the CDR3 is TGTGCCAGCACCTTGGACAGGGGCGCCCGTCAGCCCCAGCATTTT.

Points on this clone: The junction differs from germline at one of its ends, possibly a read error. V gene TRBV5-1 combines with J gene TRBJ1-1; D remains unclear. The CDR3 is 13 amino acids. Germline CDR1 SGHRS, CDR2 YFSETQ. The CDR3 here is CASSLSVGSGRLF. The CDR3 DNA reads as TGCGCCAGCAGCTTGTCAGTGGGGTCGGGGAGACTCTTT.

The CDR3 sequence: CASSTTNSGGNTIYF. CDR3 coding DNA: TGTGCCAGTAGTACCACAAACTCGGGTGGAAACACCATATATTTT. The V call is TRBV19, the J call TRBJ1-3; D ambiguous. This CDR3 spans 15 amino acids. V dropped 4 bases and J dropped 3 bases, with 13 bases sitting between them. CDR1 and CDR2 (germline): LNHDA, SQIVND (reference sequence).

The V and J genes are TRBV25-1 and TRBJ1-1, with D possibly being TRBD1 (5 bases). The CDR3 loop spans 14 amino acids. The V gene's germline CDR1 is MGHDK and CDR2 SYGVNS. With 4 bases removed from V and 5 bases from J, the gap between germline ends came to 14 bases. The CDR3 nucleotides read TGTGCCAGCAGTGCCGCCCAGGGTGTTACTGAAGCTTTCTTT. Encoded protein: CASSAAQGVTEAFF. The complete variable domain, with remaining parts taken from reference TRBV25-1 and TRBJ1-1, reads EADIYQTPRYLVIGTGKKITLECSQTMGHDKMYWYQQDPGMELHLIHYSYGVNSTEKGDLSSESTVSRIRTEHFPLTLESARPSHTSQYLCASSAAQGVTEAFFGQGTRLTVV.